These 27 T cell receptor beta chains were sequenced from one sample in a study of early T cells in non-severe SARS-CoV-2 infection. TCRdb ran MiXCR on the 5' RACE reads and lists one entry per CDR3 protein. The sample holds 50,000 or so distinct CDR3 sequences, over 7% seen once. The sequencing input was whole blood. The receptors here all came from an adult who was a healthcare worker with PCR-confirmed SARS-CoV-2 infection or an uninfected control (not recorded which).

The sample holds many counts of this clonotype. V and J are TRBV5-1 and TRBJ2-5, with D uncertain. Germline V lookup: CDR1 SGHRS, CDR2 YFSETQ. V was cut by 2 bases and J by 7 bases, with 6 bases left in between. This CDR3 contains 11 residues. In DNA form, the CDR3 reads TGCGCCAGCAGCTTTAGTGGGACCCAGTACTTC. This encodes CASSFSGTQYF.

The table lists this clonotype with many counts. The chain employs TRBV19 and TRBJ2-7; tentatively, D is TRBD1 or TRBD2 (6 bases each). The CDR3 consists of 14 residues. Germline CDR1 reads LNHDA; CDR2 reads SQIVND (reference sequence). Trimming shortened V by 7 bases and J by 9 bases, and 22 bases separated the two germline ends. The CDR3 nucleotides are TGTGCCAGTAACCGGAGGGGGACATCGGAGGGGCAGTACTTC. Protein product: CASNRRGTSEGQYF.

Notes on this clonotype: A read error may explain this, as a much larger clone is one base away. For the CDR3, the DNA is TGTGCCTGGACAGAGTCTAACTATGGCTACACCTTC. This gives the protein CAWTESNYGYTF. The chain recombines TRBV30 with TRBJ1-2; D unclear. V lost 4 bases and J lost 0, with 6 bases in between. There are 12 residues in the CDR3. CDR1 is GTSNPN and CDR2 is SVGIG in the germline V gene (reference sequence).

The gene calls are TRBV7-2 and TRBJ1-2, with 7 bases identical to TRBD1. The CDR3 totals 13 residues. J gave up 8 bases and V 5 bases, and 8 bases lay outside the gene matches. The germline CDR1 and CDR2 sequences are SGHTA and FQGNSA. CDR3 nucleotides: TGTGCCAGCAGCCAGGACAGGCGACGAGGCTACACCTTC. Its protein product is CASSQDRRRGYTF.

This clonotype turned up a few times. V and J are TRBV5-4 and TRBJ1-1; TRBD1 is a possible D gene (6 bases). Trimming cost V 3 bases and J 2 bases, with 11 bases left between them. The germline V gene encodes CDR1 SGHNT and CDR2 YYREEE (reference sequence). The CDR3 extends over 14 amino acids. CDR3 residues: CASSSMTGNTEAFF. DNA of the CDR3: TGTGCCAGCAGCTCGATGACAGGCAACACTGAAGCTTTCTTT.

This clonotype was recorded a few times. The chain combines TRBV27 with TRBJ1-5; D unresolved. The V end was cut by 5 bases, the J end by 0 bases, with 8 bases between. The germline CDR1 and CDR2 sequences are MNHEY and SMNVEV (reference sequence). The CDR3 has 14 residues. The DNA for the CDR3 is TGTGCCAGCAGTCGGATCGATAGCAATCAGCCCCAGCATTTT. Its translation: CASSRIDSNQPQHF.

This clonotype is medium-sized in the sample. The V gene is TRBV7-3, the J gene TRBJ2-1; 10 bases fit TRBD1. Germline V gene data show CDR1 as SGHTA and CDR2 as FQGTGA. CDR3 length: 16 residues. V lost 1 base, J lost 5 bases, and 5 bases stayed unmatched. CDR3 region: CASSLRDRGSDNEQFF. The CDR3 DNA follows: TGTGCCAGCAGCTTAAGGGACAGGGGAAGCGACAATGAGCAGTTCTTC.

The chain is built from TRBV5-1 and TRBJ1-2, with a possible D match to TRBD1 (6 bases). Germline CDR1 SGHRS, CDR2 YFSETQ. The CDR3 runs 13 residues. V was shortened by 1 base and J by 3 bases, with 7 bases between the two germline ends. This CDR3 is CASSLNRDYGYTF. For the CDR3, the DNA is TGCGCCAGCAGCTTGAACAGGGACTATGGCTACACCTTC.

In this sample, this clonotype turned up many times. The V gene is TRBV24-1, the J gene TRBJ1-2; TRBD1 agrees at 7 bases. Germline assignment: CDR1 KGHDR and CDR2 SFDVKD. The CDR3 length is 14 residues. V dropped 6 bases and J dropped 5; count of bases not matched to a gene: 8. In nucleotides, the CDR3 is TGTGCCACCAGTCCTCGACAGGGCTCTTATGGCTACACCTTC. Encoded protein: CATSPRQGSYGYTF.

This clonotype was observed many times. This chain connects TRBV4-3 to TRBJ1-1; D gene ambiguous. V shed 4 bases and J shed 2 bases, with 5 bases lying between them. CDR3 size: 12 residues. Germline V gene data show CDR1 as LGHNA and CDR2 as YSLEER. The CDR3 DNA sequence: TGCGCCAGCAGCCGCCCAAACACTGAAGCTTTCTTT. It is translated as CASSRPNTEAFF.

This clonotype was recorded a few times. The chain links TRBV10-1 to TRBJ2-3; 11 bases line up with TRBD2. This CDR3 spans 15 amino acids. The germline V gene has CDR1 WNHNN and CDR2 SYGVQD (reference sequence). V lost 9 bases and J lost 5; bases outside the gene matches: 10. The CDR3 DNA follows: TGCGCCAGGCAGACTAGCGGGACTTCATTAGATACGCAGTATTTT. This codes for CARQTSGTSLDTQYF.

This clonotype was recorded many times. The rearrangement uses TRBV5-1 and TRBJ1-2; D perhaps matches TRBD1 (6 bases). Germline assignment: CDR1 SGHRS and CDR2 YFSETQ. The CDR3 length is 14 residues. Trimming left V 0 bases short and J 5 bases short, with 11 bases between. The CDR3 sequence: CASSLVDSSYGYTF. CDR3 coding DNA: TGCGCCAGCAGCTTGGTGGACAGCTCTTATGGCTACACCTTC.

This clonotype was picked up many times. This chain uses TRBV18 with TRBJ2-3; TRBD2 might be the D (5 bases). The V and J ends lost 1 base and 3 bases respectively, with 11 bases between them. The CDR3 spans 15 residues. Germline loops: CDR1 KGHSH, CDR2 LQKENI. The CDR3 nucleotides are TGTGCCAGCTCACCACGAGGGAGTACAACAGATACGCAGTATTTT. Amino acids: CASSPRGSTTDTQYF.

The V call is TRBV29-1, the J call TRBJ1-1; weak D call: TRBD1 (5 bases). V was trimmed by 4 bases and J by 8 bases, leaving 11 bases between them. The CDR3 has 11 amino acids. The germline V gene encodes CDR1 SQVTM and CDR2 ANQGSEA. The CDR3 nucleotides read TGCAGCGTTGGACAGTTACTAGAAGCTTTCTTT. Translation: CSVGQLLEAFF.

This clonotype was recorded many times. The chain employs TRBV5-4 and TRBJ2-7, with TRBD1 as a possible D gene (6 bases). Trimming pared 0 bases from V and 4 bases from J, leaving 14 bases between. The V gene's germline CDR1 is SGHNT and CDR2 YYREEE (reference sequence). This CDR3 spans 15 amino acids. The chain's CDR3 is CASSLVEGGRYEQYF. The CDR3 nucleotides are TGTGCCAGCAGCTTGGTGGAAGGGGGAAGGTACGAGCAGTACTTC. Full variable domain (missing parts from reference TRBV5-4 and TRBJ2-7): ETGVTQSPTHLIKTRGQQVTLRCSSQSGHNTVSWYQQALGQGPQFIFQYYREEENGRGNFPPRFSGLQFPNYSSELNVNALELDDSALYLCASSLVEGGRYEQYFGPGTRLTVT.

This clonotype was observed many times. The chain joins TRBV5-1 to TRBJ2-7; D gene uncertain. CDR1 SGHRS and CDR2 YFSETQ come from the germline V gene. With 2 bases removed from V and 0 bases from J, the gap between germline ends came to 6 bases. The CDR3 sequence is 13 residues long. The CDR3: CASSFTSSYEQYF. The CDR3 DNA follows: TGCGCCAGCAGCTTCACGAGCTCCTACGAGCAGTACTTC. The full variable domain, in which reference TRBV5-1 and TRBJ2-7 provide the parts outside the CDR3, is KAGVTQTPRYLIKTRGQQVTLSCSPISGHRSVSWYQQTPGQGLQFLFEYFSETQRNKGNFPGRFSGRQFSNSRSEMNVSTLELGDSALYLCASSFTSSYEQYFGPGTRLTVT.

This clonotype occurred many times. J is TRBJ2-7 and V is TRBV19; 7 bases map to TRBD1. The V gene's germline CDR1 is LNHDA and CDR2 SQIVND (reference sequence). J lost 0 bases, V lost 3 bases, and 2 bases had no gene match. CDR3 length: 14 residues. The CDR3 loop is CASSMRDSSYEQYF. The DNA of the CDR3 is TGTGCCAGTAGTATGAGGGACAGCTCCTACGAGCAGTACTTC.

The chain uses TRBV7-8 and TRBJ2-5, with 7 bases matching TRBD1. The germline V gene has CDR1 SGHVS and CDR2 FQNEAQ. J was trimmed by 4 bases and V by 1 base; bases with no gene match: 3. The CDR3 is 14 residues long. Here the CDR3 DNA reads TGTGCCAGCAGCTTAGGACAGGGTTCAGAGACCCAGTACTTC. Amino acids: CASSLGQGSETQYF.

This chain connects TRBV20-1 to TRBJ2-1; TRBD1 or TRBD2 may be the D gene (6 bases each). Per the germline V gene, CDR1 is DFQATT and CDR2 is SNEGSKA (reference sequence). The CDR3 spans 12 residues. V was cut by 5 bases and J by 5 bases, with 10 bases left in between. The CDR3 bases are TGCAGTGCTGGGGGGCCACACAATGAGCAGTTCTTC. It is translated as CSAGGPHNEQFF.

The chain links TRBV7-9 to TRBJ1-1, with 10 bases that match TRBD1. The CDR3 contains 15 residues. V dropped 1 base and J dropped 5; count of bases not matched to a gene: 4. Germline V gives CDR1 SEHNR, CDR2 FQNEAQ (reference sequence). The CDR3 region has the DNA TGTGCCAGCAGCTTAGTTGGGACAGGGGTAACTGAAGCTTTCTTT. As protein: CASSLVGTGVTEAFF.

This clonotype has a count of ten or more. The genes are TRBV29-1 and TRBJ2-7; 9 bases align to TRBD2. From germline, CDR1 is SQVTM and CDR2 ANQGSEA. CDR3 length: 14 residues. V shed 3 bases, J shed 2 bases, and the junction held 5 bases outside the gene matches. CDR3 nucleotides: TGCAGCGTTGACAAGCGGGGGGACACCTACGAGCAGTACTTC. Encoded protein: CSVDKRGDTYEQYF.

This clonotype has at least ten counts. The chain employs TRBV28 and TRBJ1-6; D is ambiguous. V dropped 5 bases and J dropped 6 bases, with 14 bases sitting between them. The CDR3 loop spans 15 amino acids. The germline V gene has CDR1 MDHEN and CDR2 SYDVKM. The CDR3 coding sequence is TGTGCCAGCAGTCCTTCATCGGGGATTAATTCACCCCTCCACTTT. It yields the protein CASSPSSGINSPLHF. Full variable domain (remainder filled in from reference TRBV28 and TRBJ1-6): DVKVTQSSRYLVKRTGEKVFLECVQDMDHENMFWYRQDPGLGLRLIYFSYDVKMKEKGDIPEGYSVSREKKERFSLILESASTNQTSMYLCASSPSSGINSPLHFGNGTRLTVT.

The genes are TRBV5-1 and TRBJ2-7, with 8 bases that match TRBD1. The length of the CDR3 is 14 residues. V lost 2 bases and J lost 4; bases outside the gene matches: 5. In germline, CDR1 is SGHRS, CDR2 YFSETQ. CDR3 bases: TGCGCCAGCAGCTTTACAGGGGGAATATACGAGCAGTACTTC. Its translation: CASSFTGGIYEQYF.

This clonotype appeared a few times. The J gene is TRBJ2-7, the V gene TRBV9; 11 nucleotides match TRBD2. J gave up 6 bases and V 3 bases, and 17 bases lay outside the gene matches. Germline CDR1 and CDR2: SGDLS and YYNGEE. The CDR3 extends over 18 amino acids. The CDR3 sequence is CASSASPLAGGRLSEQYF. DNA of the CDR3: TGTGCCAGCAGCGCCAGCCCCTTAGCGGGGGGGCGTTTGAGCGAGCAGTACTTC.

This clonotype was observed a few times. Written as DNA, the CDR3 is TGTGCCACCAGCAGGCCGACAGGGTACACTGAAGCTTTCTTT. It codes for CATSRPTGYTEAFF. The chain combines TRBV15 with TRBJ1-1, with 7 bases lining up with TRBD1. Germline-derived CDR1 and CDR2 are LNHNV and YYDKDF (reference sequence). Unmatched junction bases numbered 4, after V lost 3 bases and J lost 3 bases. The CDR3 covers 14 residues.

The gene calls are TRBV24-1 and TRBJ2-3; the match to TRBD1 covers 8 bases. The CDR3 length is 14 residues. Germline CDR1 and CDR2: KGHDR and SFDVKD. The J segment lost 4 bases and the V segment lost 4 bases, leaving 3 bases of the junction unmatched. This chain's CDR3 is CATSDRGPADTQYF. CDR3 DNA: TGTGCCACCAGTGACAGGGGGCCTGCAGATACGCAGTATTTT.

This clonotype has only a few counts. J is TRBJ1-2 and V is TRBV5-4, with 7 positions matching TRBD1. Losses at the gene ends were 4 bases for V and 4 bases for J; bases not matched to a gene: 10. The CDR3 runs 15 residues. Per germline, CDR1 SGHNT and CDR2 YYREEE (reference sequence). CDR3 sequence: CASSPETGSFYGYTF. DNA for the CDR3: TGTGCCAGCAGCCCGGAGACAGGGAGTTTCTATGGCTACACCTTC.